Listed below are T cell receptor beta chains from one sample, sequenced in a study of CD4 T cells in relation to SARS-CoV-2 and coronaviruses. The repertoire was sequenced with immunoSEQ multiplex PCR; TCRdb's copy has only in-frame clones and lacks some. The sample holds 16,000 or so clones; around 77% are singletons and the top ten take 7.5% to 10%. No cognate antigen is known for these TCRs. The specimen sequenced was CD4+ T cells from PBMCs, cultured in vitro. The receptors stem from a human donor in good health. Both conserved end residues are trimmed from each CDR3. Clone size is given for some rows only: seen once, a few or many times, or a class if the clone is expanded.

SAREINIQY	9	TRBV20-1	NA	TRBJ2-4
ASSLQTGDSEKLF	13	TRBV5-1	NA	TRBJ1-4
ASSLIGTGGYEQY	13	TRBV5-1	NA	TRBJ2-7
ASSRGGGWEF	10	TRBV2	NA	TRBJ2-1
ASRLGLAEYTDTQY	14	TRBV5-1	NA	TRBJ2-3
ASSLSGQGSHEQY	13	TRBV12-1	NA	TRBJ2-7
ASSVLGFSSYNEQF	14	TRBV2	few	TRBJ2-1
ASSEFGSWQGNQPQH	15	TRBV10-1	NA	TRBJ1-5
SVPVRGSNYGYT	12	TRBV29-1	NA	TRBJ1-2
ASSHDGTEAF	10	TRBV7-9	NA	TRBJ1-1
ASDTSQGAFGEQY	13	TRBV6-5	once	TRBJ2-7
ASSFLASYEQY	11	TRBV28	NA	TRBJ2-7
ASSSGGGNSGNTIY	14	TRBV28	NA	TRBJ1-3
ASSWAESALYGYT	13	TRBV7-8	NA	TRBJ1-2
ASSLVEGGTEAF	12	TRBV5-4	NA	TRBJ1-1
ASSRDTNYGYT	11	TRBV11-2	NA	TRBJ1-2
ASSSPGGTEAF	11	TRBV28	NA	TRBJ1-1
ASSQAIPTGAF	11	TRBV3-1/TRBV3-2	NA	TRBJ1-1
ASRRTGQGYGYT	12	TRBV28	NA	TRBJ1-2
ASSLQGGVEKLF	12	TRBV5-1	NA	TRBJ1-4
ASSQGQGAIQPQH	13	TRBV5-8	NA	TRBJ1-5
SVGLGEETQY	10	TRBV29-1	NA	TRBJ2-5
ASRRDSINEKLF	12	TRBV14	NA	TRBJ1-4
ASSFYSPNEKLF	12	TRBV7-9	NA	TRBJ1-4
ASSVETGGGGYT	12	TRBV9	NA	TRBJ1-2
ASSEAGAGNTEAF	13	TRBV2	NA	TRBJ1-1
ASSPDRNYGYT	11	TRBV12-3/TRBV12-4	NA	TRBJ1-2
ASSVTGGAGYT	11	TRBV6-4	NA	TRBJ1-2
ASSLEVKVAGITGELF	16	TRBV5-1	NA	TRBJ2-2
ASSSRDYRTDTQY	13	TRBV6-5	NA	TRBJ2-3
ASSTRLGTGELF	12	TRBV7-2	NA	TRBJ2-2
AWSPPGYSMNTEAF	14	TRBV30	few	TRBJ1-1
SVIRRARANYEQY	13	TRBV29-1	once	TRBJ2-7
ASSQSAGRTAQH	12	TRBV23-1	NA	TRBJ1-5
AISVHPGEQY	10	TRBV10-3	NA	TRBJ2-7
ASSLKGDYSYEQY	13	TRBV7-4	few	TRBJ2-7
AISESKGGIYEQY	13	TRBV10-3	NA	TRBJ2-7
ASSLLTGGYNEQF	13	TRBV5-6	once	TRBJ2-1
ATSGGGQGVGEQY	13	TRBV24-1	NA	TRBJ2-7
ASSYLRGSGEQY	12	TRBV6-6	large	TRBJ2-7